Below, 2 T cell receptor beta chains from the same sample are listed, as sequenced in a study of cytomegalovirus exposure and HLA in healthy donors. With 60 Vbeta and 13 Jbeta primers, the PCR was carried out. Sequencing was performed with immunoSEQ multiplex PCR; in TCRdb, only in-frame clones are kept and a portion is missing. The table lists more than 75,000 clones, about 80% of them singletons. The sample comprised PBMCs. The receptors come from a man younger than 40 in good health and CMV-seronegative.

The chain's CDR3 is CASSLDRVAEGPRGYTF. The CDR3 DNA is TGCGCCAGCAGCCTGGACAGGGTAGCGGAGGGGCCTCGGGGCTACACCTTC. The chain links TRBV4-1 to TRBJ1-2, with 8 bases lining up with TRBD1. CDR3 size: 17 residues. J gave up 8 bases and V 4 bases, and 18 bases lay outside the gene matches. Germline V gene sequence: CDR1 MGHRA, CDR2 YSYEKL.

The chain joins TRBV6-6 to TRBJ2-7, with 9 bases aligning to TRBD1. The V and J ends lost 7 bases and 2 bases, in that order; junction bases with no gene match: 9. Germline V gene data show CDR1 as MNHNY and CDR2 as SVGAGI (reference sequence). The CDR3 extends over 15 amino acids. The CDR3 loop reads CASKTSGTGTYEQYF. The CDR3 DNA reads as TGTGCCAGCAAAACGTCCGGGACAGGGACCTACGAGCAGTACTTC.